The T cell receptor (beta chain) described here comes from a study of OX40 agonist ivuxolimab in advanced cancers. Describing the broader study: Ivuxolimab was a fully human IgG2 agonistic monoclonal antibody targeting the costimulatory receptor OX40 (CD134). Intravenous ivuxolimab was administered to patients every 2 weeks at six dose levels: 0.01, 0.1, 0.3, 1.5, 3 and 10 mg/kg. Among the roughly 50 dose-escalation patients, some 20 had hepatocellular carcinoma, approximately 15 melanoma, 9 renal cell carcinoma and 9 head and neck cancer. The dose-escalation cohort was roughly 87% male with a mean age of around 62 years, ranging from roughly 20 to 85. Patients were allowed to have had prior anti-PD-1, anti-PD-L1 or anti-CTLA-4 therapy, and around two fifths of the dose-escalation patients had been treated with checkpoint inhibitors. Partial responses occurred in three dose-escalation patients: two with cutaneous melanoma and one with hepatocellular carcinoma. The point of sequencing TCRbeta in the periphery was to test whether ivuxolimab changed TCR sequence diversity and drove clonal T-cell expansion. The paper describes the monotherapy dose-escalation part (N of about 52 patients) of the phase I trial of ivuxolimab. What the work shows at the level of the full study, not this receptor alone: Antigen specificity was not determined for the clonally expanded peripheral T cells. Low levels of normalized T-cell clonal expansion were also shown by some nonresponding patients. In partial responders in the 0.1-3.0 mg/kg groups, normalized peripheral clonal expansion was found to be among the lowest, especially among CD8+ T cells. After ivuxolimab, more expanded clones were found on average in CD8+ T cells than in CD4+ T cells. At doses from 0.1 to 3.0 mg/kg, clonal expansion was seen in both CD4+ and CD8+ blood T cells between baseline and week 6.

The trial excluded patients who had a history of autoimmune disease or were on systemic immunosuppression. Peripheral blood for TCR sequencing was drawn from every dose cohort at baseline, at cycle 4 day 1 and at cycle 7 day 1. The samples were drawn from a first-in-human, open-label, multicenter phase I dose-escalation trial of ivuxolimab. The trial enrolled adults with locally advanced or metastatic head and neck squamous cell, hepatocellular, melanoma or renal cell carcinoma. Before TCR sequencing, CD4+ T cells and CD8+ T cells from peripheral blood were sorted into separate populations. About this clone: Its antigen is unknown. Within one base of it there is no much larger clone, and no base qualities were kept.

Genomic DNA was extracted from sorted cells for sequencing of the TCRbeta CDR3 region. The immunoSEQ Assay was used to sequence the TCRbeta CDR3 regions. The clones in this table, taken by TCRdb from immuneACCESS, are in-frame only. Not every clone is retained; where verified, under half of the shortfall comes from an unresolved V gene, and the cause of the rest is unknown. This sample gives approximately 71,000 clones in total; around 83% of them show up just once. Less than 0.9% of the sample rests with the top ten. The V end gives up 7 bases and the J end 4 bases, leaving 9 bases in the junction not matched to a gene. The CDR3, cysteine through phenylalanine, is 13 amino acids long. Only the CDR3 portion is preserved as DNA: 39 bases, with reading frame beginning at the first base. Taken from the germline V gene, the CDR1 and CDR2 loops are SQVTM and ANQGSEA.

This clonotype originated in an adult with an advanced solid tumor such as melanoma, head and neck, liver or kidney cancer. The rearrangement combines TRBV29-1 with TRBJ1-1; 7 junctional bases match TRBD1. The specimen was CD4+ or CD8+ T cells sorted from blood, collected in a trial of the OX40 agonist ivuxolimab. The nucleotide sequence reads TGCAGCGGCGTCACAGGGGTTGGCACTGAAGCTTTCTTT. Translated, it reads CSGVTGVGTEAFF.